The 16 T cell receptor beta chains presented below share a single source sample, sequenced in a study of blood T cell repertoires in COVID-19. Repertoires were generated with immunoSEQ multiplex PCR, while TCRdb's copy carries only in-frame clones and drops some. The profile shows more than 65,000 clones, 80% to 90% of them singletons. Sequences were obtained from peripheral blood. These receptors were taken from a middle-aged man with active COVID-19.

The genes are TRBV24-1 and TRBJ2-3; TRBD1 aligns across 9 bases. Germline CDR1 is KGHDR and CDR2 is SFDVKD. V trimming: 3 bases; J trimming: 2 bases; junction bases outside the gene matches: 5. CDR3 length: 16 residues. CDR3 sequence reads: CATSDVQGAVTDTQYF. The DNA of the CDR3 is TGTGCCACCAGTGATGTACAGGGGGCGGTCACAGATACGCAGTATTTT.

CDR3 amino acids: CSVGLDFHYEQYF. The CDR3 nucleotides are TGCAGCGTTGGGCTAGATTTCCACTACGAGCAGTACTTC. The V call is TRBV29-1, the J call TRBJ2-7; D uncertain. The CDR3 is 13 amino acids. V lost 4 bases, J lost 3 bases, and 13 bases lay in between. The germline CDR1 and CDR2 sequences are SQVTM and ANQGSEA.

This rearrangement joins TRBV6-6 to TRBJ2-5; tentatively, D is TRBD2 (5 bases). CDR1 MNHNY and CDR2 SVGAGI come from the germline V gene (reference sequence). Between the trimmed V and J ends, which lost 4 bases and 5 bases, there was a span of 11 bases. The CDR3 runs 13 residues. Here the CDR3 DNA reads TGTGCCAGCAGTTTCGAGGACTGGGAGACCCAGTACTTC. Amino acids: CASSFEDWETQYF.

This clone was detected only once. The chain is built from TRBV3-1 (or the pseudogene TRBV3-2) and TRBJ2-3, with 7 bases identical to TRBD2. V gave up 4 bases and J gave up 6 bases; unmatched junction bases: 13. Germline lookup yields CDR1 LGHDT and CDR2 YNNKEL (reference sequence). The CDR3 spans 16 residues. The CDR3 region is CASSPARGRAGDTQYF. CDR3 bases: TGTGCCAGCAGCCCTGCACGAGGGAGGGCCGGTGATACGCAGTATTTT.

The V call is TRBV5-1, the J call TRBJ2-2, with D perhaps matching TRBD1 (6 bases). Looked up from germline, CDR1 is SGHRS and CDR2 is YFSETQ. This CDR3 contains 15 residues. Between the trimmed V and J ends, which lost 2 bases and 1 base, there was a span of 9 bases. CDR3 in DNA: TGCGCCAGCAGCTTCCGGGGACAGAACACCGGGGAGCTGTTTTTT. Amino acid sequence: CASSFRGQNTGELFF. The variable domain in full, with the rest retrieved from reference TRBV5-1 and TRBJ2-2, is KAGVTQTPRYLIKTRGQQVTLSCSPISGHRSVSWYQQTPGQGLQFLFEYFSETQRNKGNFPGRFSGRQFSNSRSEMNVSTLELGDSALYLCASSFRGQNTGELFFGEGSRLTVL.

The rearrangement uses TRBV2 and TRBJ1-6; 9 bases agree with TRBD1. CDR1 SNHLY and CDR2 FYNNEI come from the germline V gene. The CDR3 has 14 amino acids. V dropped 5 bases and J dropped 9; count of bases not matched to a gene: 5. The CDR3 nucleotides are TGTGCCAGCAGTATGGACAGGGGTGGTTCACCCCTCCACTTT. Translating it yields CASSMDRGGSPLHF. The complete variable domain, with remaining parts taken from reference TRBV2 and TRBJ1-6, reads EPEVTQTPSHQVTQMGQEVILRCVPISNHLYFYWYRQILGQKVEFLVSFYNNEISEKSEIFDDQFSVERPDGSNFTLKIRSTKLEDSAMYFCASSMDRGGSPLHFGNGTRLTVT.

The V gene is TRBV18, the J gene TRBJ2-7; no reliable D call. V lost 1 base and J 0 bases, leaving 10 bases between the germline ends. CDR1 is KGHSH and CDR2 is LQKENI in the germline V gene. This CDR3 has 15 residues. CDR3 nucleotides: TGTGCCAGCTCACCACAGCCTACCAACTCCTACGAGCAGTACTTC. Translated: CASSPQPTNSYEQYF.

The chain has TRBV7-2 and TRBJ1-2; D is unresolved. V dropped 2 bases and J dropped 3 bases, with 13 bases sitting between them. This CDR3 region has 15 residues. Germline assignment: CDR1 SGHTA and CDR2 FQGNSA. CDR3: CASSLPPVGDYGYTF. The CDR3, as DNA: TGTGCCAGCAGCTTACCCCCGGTTGGAGACTATGGCTACACCTTC.

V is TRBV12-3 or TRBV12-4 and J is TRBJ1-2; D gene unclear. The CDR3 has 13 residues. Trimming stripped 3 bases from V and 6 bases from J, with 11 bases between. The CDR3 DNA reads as TGTGCCAGCAGTTTTGAACTTCGGGATGGCTACACCTTC. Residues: CASSFELRDGYTF.

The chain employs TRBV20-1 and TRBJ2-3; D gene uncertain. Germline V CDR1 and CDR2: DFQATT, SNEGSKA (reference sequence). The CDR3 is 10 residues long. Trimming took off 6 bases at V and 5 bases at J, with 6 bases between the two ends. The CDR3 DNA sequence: TGCAGTGCCGCGCAAGATACGCAGTATTTT. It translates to CSAAQDTQYF.

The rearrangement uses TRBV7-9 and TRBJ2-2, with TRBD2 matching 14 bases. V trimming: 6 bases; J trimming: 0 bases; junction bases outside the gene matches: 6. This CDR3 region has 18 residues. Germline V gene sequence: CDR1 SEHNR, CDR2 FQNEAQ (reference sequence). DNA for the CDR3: TGTGCCAGCAGGAAGGGACTAGCGGGAGTATCGAACACCGGGGAGCTGTTTTTT. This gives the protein CASRKGLAGVSNTGELFF.

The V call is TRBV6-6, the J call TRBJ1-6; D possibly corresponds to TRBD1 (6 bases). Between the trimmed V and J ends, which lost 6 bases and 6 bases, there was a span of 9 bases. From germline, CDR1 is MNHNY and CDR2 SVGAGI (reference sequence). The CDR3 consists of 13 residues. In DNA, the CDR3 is TGTGCCAGCAGAGGACAGTCTAATTCACCCCTCCACTTT. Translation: CASRGQSNSPLHF.

The CDR3 coding sequence is TGTGCCACTTCCCGGGGGTACAATGAGCAGTTCTTC. It yields the protein CATSRGYNEQFF. The rearrangement joins TRBV27 to TRBJ2-1; D possibly corresponds to TRBD2 (6 bases). CDR3 length: 12 residues. Trimming shortened V by 10 bases and J by 4 bases, and 11 bases separated the two germline ends. Germline values: CDR1 MNHEY, CDR2 SMNVEV (reference sequence).

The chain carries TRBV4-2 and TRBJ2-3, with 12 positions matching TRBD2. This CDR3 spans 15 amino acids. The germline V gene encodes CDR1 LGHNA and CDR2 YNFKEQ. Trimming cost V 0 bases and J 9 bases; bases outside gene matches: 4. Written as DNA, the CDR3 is TGTGCCAGCAGCCAAGAAGGGACTAGCGGGCTCACGCAGTATTTT. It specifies CASSQEGTSGLTQYF.

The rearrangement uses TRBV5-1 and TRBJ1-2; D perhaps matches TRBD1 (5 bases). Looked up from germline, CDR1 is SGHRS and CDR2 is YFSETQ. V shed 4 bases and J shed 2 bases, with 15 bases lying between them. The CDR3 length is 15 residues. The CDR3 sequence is CASSTSGSQNYGYTF. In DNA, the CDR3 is TGCGCCAGCAGCACTTCAGGGTCCCAAAACTATGGCTACACCTTC.

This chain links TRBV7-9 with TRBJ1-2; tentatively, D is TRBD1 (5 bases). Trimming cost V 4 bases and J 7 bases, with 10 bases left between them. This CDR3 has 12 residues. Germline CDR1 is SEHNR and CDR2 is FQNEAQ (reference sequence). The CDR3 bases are TGTGCCAGCAGCTCCGGCGGGGGTGGCTACACCTTC. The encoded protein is CASSSGGGGYTF.